This passage covers 16 T cell receptor beta chains from one sample sequenced in a study of neurological immune-mediated disorders (dated by TCRdb to the late 2010s). The library came from 5' RACE. For sequencing, an Illumina HiSeq 2500 was employed. The raw public reads went through TCRdb reprocessing: fastp at Q25, MiXCR clone calling, in-frame beta chains kept. Duplicate CDR3 protein sequences are folded into a single record with the most common DNA and genes. The sample records about 79,000 distinct CDR3 sequences, 13% to 15% of which are singletons. 6% to 7% of the sample is in the top ten clones. The sample was PBMCs. All receptors derive from a woman aged 45-59 years in good health.

This clonotype was observed many times. The CDR3 reads CASTPSLAIANEQYF. The CDR3 DNA is TGTGCCAGCACCCCCAGCCTGGCAATTGCGAACGAGCAGTACTTC. The chain recombines TRBV7-6 with TRBJ2-7; D remains unclear. This CDR3 spans 15 amino acids. Trimming removed 7 bases at V and 5 bases at J, with 21 bases between. Germline lookup yields CDR1 SGHVS and CDR2 FNYEAQ.

Concerning this clonotype itself: At one of its ends the junction is not consistent with the germline gene, which may arise from a read error. The chain employs TRBV15 and TRBJ2-3; D is unresolved. Per the germline V gene, CDR1 is LNHNV and CDR2 is YYDKDF (reference sequence). The length of the CDR3 is 15 residues. For the CDR3, the DNA is TGTGCCGCCAGCAGCTTGGCCCTCGAGCCAGATACGCAGTATTTT. Its protein product is CAASSLALEPDTQYF.

This clonotype has ten or more counts. The chain combines TRBV7-2 with TRBJ2-5; perhaps D is TRBD1 or TRBD2 (5 bases each). Trimming cost V 1 base and J 5 bases, with 14 bases left between them. This CDR3 has 15 residues. Germline values: CDR1 SGHTA, CDR2 FQGNSA. The CDR3 nucleotides read TGTGCCAGCAGCTTAGATGGGACGTGGGGGGAGACCCAGTACTTC. Protein: CASSLDGTWGETQYF.

At least ten counts were recorded for this clonotype. V usage is TRBV3-1 and J usage is TRBJ2-1; 14 bases are a match to TRBD2. J lost 6 bases, V lost 4 bases, and 5 bases had no gene match. The germline V gene has CDR1 LGHDT and CDR2 YNNKEL (reference sequence). The CDR3 loop spans 16 amino acids. CDR3 in DNA: TGTGCCAGCAGCCTCCCCGGGACTAGCGGGAGCAATGAGCAGTTCTTC. Amino acids: CASSLPGTSGSNEQFF.

This clonotype was recorded many times. The rearrangement joins TRBV5-1 to TRBJ1-1; a weak D match, TRBD1 (6 bases). The CDR3 runs 14 residues. Germline V gives CDR1 SGHRS, CDR2 YFSETQ. V was shortened by 1 base and J by 4 bases, with 11 bases between the two germline ends. CDR3 DNA sequence: TGCGCCAGCAGCTTGTCAGGGGTGGGCACTGAAGCTTTCTTT. Translating it yields CASSLSGVGTEAFF.

This clonotype was counted many times. The CDR3, as DNA: TGCGCCAGCAGCCTGGATGACAGGGTGAGCACAGATACGCAGTATTTT. Its protein product is CASSLDDRVSTDTQYF. This sequence joins TRBV5-1 and TRBJ2-3, with 7 bases fitting TRBD1. CDR1 and CDR2 from the germline V gene are SGHRS and YFSETQ. After removal of 4 bases from V and 0 bases from J, the junction contained 8 bases not matched to a gene. The CDR3 sequence is 16 residues long.

This clonotype was observed many times. This chain joins TRBV27 and TRBJ1-2; D perhaps matches TRBD1 (6 bases). Trimming took off 3 bases at V and 3 bases at J, with 20 bases between the two ends. Per germline, CDR1 MNHEY and CDR2 SMNVEV (reference sequence). The CDR3 length is 17 residues. CDR3 in amino acids: CASSFFPGAQGHYGYTF. The CDR3 DNA reads TGTGCCAGCAGTTTCTTTCCGGGGGCCCAAGGGCACTATGGCTACACCTTC.

This clonotype was observed at least ten times. This rearrangement joins TRBV7-6 to TRBJ2-3; D gene uncertain. Trimming took 5 bases from V and 2 from J, leaving 8 bases between them. The CDR3 covers 13 residues. CDR1 is SGHVS, CDR2 FNYEAQ, per germline. CDR3 coding DNA: TGTGCCAGCAGCGTCTACGACACAGATACGCAGTATTTT. Amino acids: CASSVYDTDTQYF. Combining the CDR3 with reference TRBV7-6 and TRBJ2-3 gives the whole variable domain GAGVSQSPRYKVTKRGQDVALRCDPISGHVSLYWYRQALGQGPEFLTYFNYEAQQDKSGLPNDRFSAERPEGSISTLTIQRTEQRDSAMYRCASSVYDTDTQYFGPGTRLTVL.

The V and J genes are TRBV7-2 and TRBJ1-5, with 8 positions matching TRBD1. The CDR3 loop spans 15 amino acids. Losses at the gene ends were 6 bases for V and 5 bases for J; bases not matched to a gene: 9. Germline lookup yields CDR1 SGHTA and CDR2 FQGNSA. CDR3 region: CASRSDGQGYQPQHF. CDR3 DNA: TGTGCCAGCAGGTCCGACGGACAGGGATATCAGCCCCAGCATTTT.

This clonotype was recorded at least ten times. The chain uses TRBV20-1 and TRBJ1-4, with TRBD1 matching 7 bases. J lost 8 bases, V lost 3 bases, and 9 bases had no gene match. Germline CDR1 DFQATT, CDR2 SNEGSKA (reference sequence). The CDR3 has 14 residues. The CDR3 loop reads CSARGGDSNEKLFF. CDR3 sequence (DNA): TGCAGTGCTAGGGGGGGGGACAGCAACGAAAAACTGTTTTTT.

In this sample, this clonotype turned up a few times. The chain uses TRBV10-3 and TRBJ1-2; D unclear. The CDR3 consists of 12 residues. V lost 2 bases and J lost 5, with 6 bases in between. Per the germline V gene, CDR1 is ENHRY and CDR2 is SYGVKD. CDR3: CAISEVGYGYTF. The CDR3 coding sequence is TGTGCCATCAGTGAGGTGGGGTATGGCTACACCTTC.

Many counts were recorded for this clonotype. J is TRBJ2-5 and V is TRBV20-1; D perhaps matches TRBD1 (5 bases). The CDR3 covers 13 residues. Germline loops: CDR1 DFQATT, CDR2 SNEGSKA (reference sequence). V was shortened by 0 bases and J by 7 bases, with 12 bases between the two germline ends. The CDR3 sequence is CSARDARRGTQYF. The CDR3 coding sequence is TGCAGTGCTAGAGACGCGCGAAGGGGGACCCAGTACTTC.

There are many counts of this clonotype. J is TRBJ2-7 and V is TRBV5-1, with TRBD2 matching 12 bases. This CDR3 has 15 amino acids. V shed 4 bases and J 2 bases; nucleotides not matched to a gene: 4. The germline CDR1 and CDR2 sequences are SGHRS and YFSETQ. The CDR3 spells CASSEGLAGPYEQYF. The CDR3 DNA reads TGCGCCAGCAGCGAGGGACTAGCGGGCCCCTACGAGCAGTACTTC. The full variable domain, its missing parts supplied by reference TRBV5-1 and TRBJ2-7, is KAGVTQTPRYLIKTRGQQVTLSCSPISGHRSVSWYQQTPGQGLQFLFEYFSETQRNKGNFPGRFSGRQFSNSRSEMNVSTLELGDSALYLCASSEGLAGPYEQYFGPGTRLTVT.

This clonotype was detected only a few times. This chain uses TRBV27 with TRBJ1-5; the D is unclear. Looked up from germline, CDR1 is MNHEY and CDR2 is SMNVEV (reference sequence). Trimming stripped 5 bases from V and 3 bases from J, with 11 bases between. This CDR3 region has 14 residues. This chain's CDR3 is CASSLRVSNQPQHF. The CDR3 bases are TGTGCCAGCAGTCTCCGGGTCTCCAATCAGCCCCAGCATTTT.

The V and J genes are TRBV10-3 and TRBJ2-3; D possibly uses TRBD1 or TRBD2 (5 bases each). CDR1 and CDR2 from the germline V gene are ENHRY and SYGVKD. CDR3 length: 13 amino acids. CDR3 loop: CSNQVGDTDTQYF. DNA of the CDR3: TGTTCCAACCAAGTGGGGGACACAGATACGCAGTATTTT.

This clonotype was detected ten times or more. The chain employs TRBV28 and TRBJ2-7, with 9 bases that match TRBD1. This CDR3 is built from 15 residues. CDR1 and CDR2 from the germline V gene are MDHEN and SYDVKM. V was pared by 4 bases and J by 3 bases, with 7 bases of the junction left unmatched. CDR3 bases: TGTGCCAGCAGTTCCCGAGGACAGGGGAGCTACGAGCAGTACTTC. This sequence encodes CASSSRGQGSYEQYF.